What follows are 9 T cell receptor beta chains derived from one specimen sequenced in a study of cytotoxic CD8 clonotypes in ibrutinib-treated CLL. The assay was immunoSEQ multiplex PCR, and TCRdb's table has in-frame clones only and misses some. Found here are about 300,000 clones, approximately 76% of them singletons; the top ten hold roughly 5.7%. The sample consisted of PBMCs, taken at disease progression, from a patient treated with ibrutinib. The source is a human donor with chronic lymphocytic leukemia.

The chain carries TRBV7-6 and TRBJ2-7, with 13 bases that match TRBD2. The CDR3 length is 13 residues. Germline assignment: CDR1 SGHVS and CDR2 FNYEAQ. Trimming cost V 6 bases and J 7 bases; bases outside gene matches: 3. The CDR3 region is CASSRTSGREQYF. The CDR3 nucleotides are TGTGCCAGCAGTCGGACTAGCGGGAGAGAGCAGTACTTC.

The genes are TRBV5-1 and TRBJ1-2, with 7 bases fitting TRBD1. Trimming cost V 0 bases and J 4 bases; bases outside gene matches: 6. CDR3 length: 15 residues. CDR1 and CDR2 (germline): SGHRS, YFSETQ. CDR3: CASSLGQGRFYGYTF. The CDR3 DNA reads as TGCGCCAGCAGCTTGGGACAGGGAAGATTCTATGGCTACACCTTC. The whole variable domain, remainder taken from reference TRBV5-1 and TRBJ1-2, is KAGVTQTPRYLIKTRGQQVTLSCSPISGHRSVSWYQQTPGQGLQFLFEYFSETQRNKGNFPGRFSGRQFSNSRSEMNVSTLELGDSALYLCASSLGQGRFYGYTFGSGTRLTVV.

This clone was detected only once. The chain links TRBV7-9 to TRBJ1-2, with TRBD1 identical over 7 bases. The germline V gene encodes CDR1 SEHNR and CDR2 FQNEAQ (reference sequence). CDR3 length equals 15 residues. V shed 1 base, J shed 7 bases, and the junction held 9 bases outside the gene matches. CDR3 DNA: TGTGCCAGCAGCTTAGTTATCCAGGGGGAAAGTGGCTACACCTTC. Its translation: CASSLVIQGESGYTF.

V usage is TRBV5-1 and J usage is TRBJ2-7, with D possibly called TRBD1 or TRBD2 (5 bases each). The V end was cut by 4 bases, the J end by 5 bases, with 19 bases between. CDR1 is SGHRS, CDR2 YFSETQ, per germline. The CDR3 consists of 15 residues. The chain's CDR3 is CASSPHGADSHEQYF. CDR3 bases: TGCGCCAGCAGCCCCCACGGGGCCGACTCTCACGAGCAGTACTTC.

The chain recombines TRBV11-3 with TRBJ2-7; possibly TRBD2 for D (6 bases). CDR3 length: 16 residues. V was trimmed by 0 bases and J by 1 base, leaving 13 bases between them. Germline CDR1 SGHNT, CDR2 YENEEA. CDR3 nucleotides: TGTGCCAGCAGCTTAGATCGAGCGGGTCATTCCTACGAGCAGTACTTC. Translated: CASSLDRAGHSYEQYF.

The genes are TRBV6-5 and TRBJ2-7, with 14 bases identical to TRBD2. Germline lookup yields CDR1 MNHEY and CDR2 SVGAGI. After removal of 5 bases from V and 4 bases from J, the junction contained 4 bases not matched to a gene. CDR3 length equals 15 residues. The CDR3: CASSTGTSGRYEQYF. Written as DNA, the CDR3 is TGTGCCAGCAGTACTGGGACTAGCGGGAGATACGAGCAGTACTTC.

CDR3 in DNA: TGTGCCAGCAGCCTAGGGACCGTCCGTTACAATGAGCAGTTCTTC. It specifies CASSLGTVRYNEQFF. The chain carries TRBV25-1 and TRBJ2-1, with D possibly called TRBD1 or TRBD2 (5 bases each). CDR1 MGHDK and CDR2 SYGVNS come from the germline V gene. This CDR3 region has 15 residues. Trimming stripped 6 bases from V and 4 bases from J, with 16 bases between.

The rearrangement links TRBV25-1 to TRBJ1-4; a possible D gene is TRBD1 (6 bases). V was shortened by 0 bases and J by 10 bases, with 18 bases between the two germline ends. In germline, CDR1 is MGHDK, CDR2 SYGVNS. The CDR3 has 16 amino acids. This CDR3 is CASSEYNMEGGGKLFF. The CDR3 bases are TGTGCCAGCAGTGAATATAATATGGAGGGAGGGGGAAAACTGTTTTTT.

The genes are TRBV29-1 and TRBJ2-2; possibly TRBD1 or TRBD2 for D (6 bases each). V lost 4 bases, J lost 6 bases, and 15 bases lay in between. The CDR3 contains 14 residues. CDR1 SQVTM and CDR2 ANQGSEA come from the germline V gene. CDR3 residues: CSVVGGQESGELFF. The CDR3 coding sequence is TGCAGCGTTGTGGGGGGACAAGAATCCGGGGAGCTGTTTTTT.